This TCR beta chain comes out of a study of cytomegalovirus exposure and HLA in healthy donors. Vbeta (60) and Jbeta (13) primers were used in the PCR. The table came from immunoSEQ multiplex PCR; TCRdb's copy has only in-frame clones and leaves some out. The sample consists of around 110,000 clones, 79% of them appearing once. Sequencing input: PBMCs. This clonotype originated in a young man in good health and CMV-seropositive.

The CDR3 bases are TGTGCCAGCAGTCAAGGACAGGGAAGGACTGAAGCTTTCTTT. Residues: CASSQGQGRTEAFF. The chain has TRBV11-2 and TRBJ1-1; 8 nucleotides align to TRBD1. This CDR3 is built from 14 residues. The ends lost 6 bases at V and 5 bases at J; junction bases unmatched: 8. The germline gives CDR1 SGHAT, CDR2 FQNNGV.